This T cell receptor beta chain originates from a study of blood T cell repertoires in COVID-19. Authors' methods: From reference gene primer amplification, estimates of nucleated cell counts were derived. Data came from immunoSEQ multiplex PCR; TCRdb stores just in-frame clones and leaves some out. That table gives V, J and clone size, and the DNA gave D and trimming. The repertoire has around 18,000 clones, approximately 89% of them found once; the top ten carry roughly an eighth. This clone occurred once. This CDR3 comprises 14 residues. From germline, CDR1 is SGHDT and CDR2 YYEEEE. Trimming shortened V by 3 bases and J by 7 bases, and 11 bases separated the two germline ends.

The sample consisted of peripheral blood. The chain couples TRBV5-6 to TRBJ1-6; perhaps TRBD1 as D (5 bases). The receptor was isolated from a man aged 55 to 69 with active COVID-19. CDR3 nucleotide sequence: TGTGCCAGCAGCTGGGGAAAGGGGAATTCACCCCTCCACTTT. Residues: CASSWGKGNSPLHF.